This entry concerns a single TCR beta chain. The entry originates in a study of radiotherapy plus CTLA-4 blockade in lung cancer. Study-level information: Disease control was achieved by 31% of patients, and objective responses by 18%.

This CDR3 comprises 9 residues. Generated by immunoSEQ multiplex PCR, the TCRdb table keeps only in-frame clones and is missing some. The table shows 55,000 or so clones, with around 80% occurring only once. The chain employs TRBV21-1 and TRBJ2-1; TRBD2 is the table's D call, not checked against the DNA. TRBV21-1 is a pseudogene locus. The specimen was peripheral blood, collected from a patient treated with radiotherapy plus ipilimumab. The source is a human donor with non-small cell lung cancer whose response to radiotherapy plus ipilimumab could not be evaluated. This chain's CDR3 is CASSNLQFF. CDR3 DNA sequence: TGTGCCAGCAGCAACCTACAGTTCTTC.